The T cell receptor (beta chain) under discussion was sequenced for a study of a mutant IDH1 vaccine in newly diagnosed glioma. As for the study in general: The treated population exhibited a male proportion of about 60%, a female proportion of about 38%, and a mean age of about 40 years. The study's findings and limits: Changes in top peripheral clonotypes did not appear linked to pseudoprogression.

This clone has just one count. The antigen is not known. As to time point: baseline, week 1 (first vaccination visit). Treatment: pre-vaccination baseline after standard-of-care therapy. Astrocytomas that were new, WHO grade 3 or 4, IDH1-mutant and ATRX-lost were present in the donors. Here immunoSEQ multiplex PCR was the method, and the copy in TCRdb shows in-frame clones only, minus some. The sample includes about 54,000 clones, approximately 80% of them seen just once. The V gene's germline CDR1 is SNHLY and CDR2 FYNNEI. Trimming cost V 3 bases and J 4 bases, with 15 bases left between them. The CDR3 is made up of 15 amino acids.

The source is a man aged 18 to 29 with glioma. The rearrangement links TRBV2 to TRBJ1-2; D not resolved. Sequences were derived from PBMCs, sampled from a glioma patient treated with radiotherapy, temozolomide or both. The CDR3 spells CASSDRTTLSYGYTF. The CDR3 nucleotides read TGTGCCAGCAGTGATCGAACCACTCTGAGCTATGGCTACACCTTC.